The clone carrying this T cell receptor (beta chain) was found once. The CDR3 has 14 residues. In germline, CDR1 is SEHNR, CDR2 FQNEAQ (reference sequence). V was clipped by 6 bases and J by 0 bases; unmatched bases: 4. The entry originates in a study of blood T cell repertoires in COVID-19. Looking at the study overall: Samples taken during acute and convalescent COVID-19 were collected in the United States, Italy and Spain.

Original processing notes: Cell counts per sample came from amplifying reference gene primers. Clones were read by immunoSEQ multiplex PCR, and TCRdb kept only the in-frame ones, dropping some. V, J and clone size are those of that table, while D and trimming were read from the DNA. This sample has hundreds of thousands of clones, with around 88% found just once. The Seattle site enrolled patients during active infection and followed them longitudinally. This TCR was recovered from a woman in her twenties or thirties with COVID-19, enrolled during active disease. V usage is TRBV7-9 and J usage is TRBJ1-1, with TRBD1 matching 7 bases. Sequenced input: peripheral blood. CDR3 region: CASRYTGVNTEAFF. The CDR3 DNA reads TGTGCCAGCAGATACACAGGGGTGAACACTGAAGCTTTCTTT.